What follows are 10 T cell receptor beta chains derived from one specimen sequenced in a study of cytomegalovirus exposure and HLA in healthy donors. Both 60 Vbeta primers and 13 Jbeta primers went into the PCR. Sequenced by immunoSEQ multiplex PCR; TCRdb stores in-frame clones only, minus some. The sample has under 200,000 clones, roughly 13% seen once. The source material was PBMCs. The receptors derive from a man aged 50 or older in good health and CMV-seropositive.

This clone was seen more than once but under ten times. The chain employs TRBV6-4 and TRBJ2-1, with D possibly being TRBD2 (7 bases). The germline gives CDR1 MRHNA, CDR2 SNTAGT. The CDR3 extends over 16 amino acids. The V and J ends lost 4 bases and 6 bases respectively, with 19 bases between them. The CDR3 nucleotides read TGTGCCAGCAGTGCCACTGGTGCGGGGGCCCTCAATGAGCAGTTCTTC. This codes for CASSATGAGALNEQFF.

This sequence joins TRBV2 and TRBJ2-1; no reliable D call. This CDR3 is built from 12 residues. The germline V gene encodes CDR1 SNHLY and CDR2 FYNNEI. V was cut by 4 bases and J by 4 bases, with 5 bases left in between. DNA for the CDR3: TGTGCCAGCAGTGGGGCTTACAATGAGCAGTTCTTC. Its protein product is CASSGAYNEQFF.

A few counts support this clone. CDR3 nucleotides: TGTGCCAGCAGCTTGGTTGCGGGGGGCAAGGGGGGCACAGATACGCAGTATTTT. This codes for CASSLVAGGKGGTDTQYF. The genes are TRBV5-6 and TRBJ2-3; 8 positions agree with TRBD2. In germline, CDR1 is SGHDT, CDR2 YYEEEE. V trimming: 0 bases; J trimming: 1 base; junction bases outside the gene matches: 10. The CDR3 totals 18 residues.

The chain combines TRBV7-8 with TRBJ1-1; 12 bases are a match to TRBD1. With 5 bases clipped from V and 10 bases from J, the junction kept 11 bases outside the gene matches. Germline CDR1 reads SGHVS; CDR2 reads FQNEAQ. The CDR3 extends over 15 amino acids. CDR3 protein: CASSVGTGGYEGAFF. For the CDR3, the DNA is TGTGCCAGCAGCGTCGGGACAGGGGGCTATGAAGGAGCTTTCTTT.

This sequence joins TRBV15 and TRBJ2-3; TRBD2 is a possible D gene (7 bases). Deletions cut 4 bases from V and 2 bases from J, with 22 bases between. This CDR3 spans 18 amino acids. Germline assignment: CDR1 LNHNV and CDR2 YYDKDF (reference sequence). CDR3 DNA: TGTGCCACCAGCAATCTATGGAGGGGGGGCAGCCCCACAGATACGCAGTATTTT. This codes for CATSNLWRGGSPTDTQYF. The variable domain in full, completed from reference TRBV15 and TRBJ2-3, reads DAMVIQNPRYQVTQFGKPVTLSCSQTLNHNVMYWYQQKSSQAPKLLFHYYDKDFNNEADTPDNFQSRRPNTSFCFLDIRSPGLGDTAMYLCATSNLWRGGSPTDTQYFGPGTRLTVL.

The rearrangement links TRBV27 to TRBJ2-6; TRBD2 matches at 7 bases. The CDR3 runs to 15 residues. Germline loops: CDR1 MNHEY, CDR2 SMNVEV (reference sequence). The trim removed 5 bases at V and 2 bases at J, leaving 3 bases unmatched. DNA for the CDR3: TGTGCCAGCAGTAGAGGGACTACTGGGGCCAACGTCCTGACTTTC. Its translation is CASSRGTTGANVLTF.

The CDR3 DNA sequence: TGTGCCAGCCGGGACAGGGAAAGCTCCTACAATGAGCAGTTCTTC. Protein sequence: CASRDRESSYNEQFF. This sequence joins TRBV6-5 and TRBJ2-1; 9 bases are shared with TRBD1. The CDR3 has 15 amino acids. Germline V CDR1 and CDR2: MNHEY, SVGAGI. Trimming cost V 8 bases and J 0 bases; bases outside gene matches: 5.

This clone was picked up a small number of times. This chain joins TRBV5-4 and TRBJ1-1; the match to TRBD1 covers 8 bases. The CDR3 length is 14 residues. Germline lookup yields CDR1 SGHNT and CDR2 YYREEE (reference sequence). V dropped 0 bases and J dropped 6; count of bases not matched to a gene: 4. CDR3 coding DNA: TGTGCCAGCAGCTTGGGACAGGGGTGGGCTGAAGCTTTCTTT. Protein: CASSLGQGWAEAFF.

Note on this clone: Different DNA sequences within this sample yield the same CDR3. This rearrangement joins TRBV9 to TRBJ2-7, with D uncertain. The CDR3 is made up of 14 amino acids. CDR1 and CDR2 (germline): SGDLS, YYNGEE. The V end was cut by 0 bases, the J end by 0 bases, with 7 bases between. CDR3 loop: CASSVGGSSYEQYF. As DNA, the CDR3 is TGTGCCAGCAGCGTAGGTGGCAGCTCCTACGAGCAGTACTTC.

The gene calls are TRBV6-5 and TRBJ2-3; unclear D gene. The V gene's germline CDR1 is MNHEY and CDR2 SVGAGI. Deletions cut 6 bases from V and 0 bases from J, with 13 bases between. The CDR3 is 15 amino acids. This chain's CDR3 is CASSDTVASTDTQYF. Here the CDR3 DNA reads TGTGCCAGCAGCGACACAGTTGCTAGCACAGATACGCAGTATTTT.